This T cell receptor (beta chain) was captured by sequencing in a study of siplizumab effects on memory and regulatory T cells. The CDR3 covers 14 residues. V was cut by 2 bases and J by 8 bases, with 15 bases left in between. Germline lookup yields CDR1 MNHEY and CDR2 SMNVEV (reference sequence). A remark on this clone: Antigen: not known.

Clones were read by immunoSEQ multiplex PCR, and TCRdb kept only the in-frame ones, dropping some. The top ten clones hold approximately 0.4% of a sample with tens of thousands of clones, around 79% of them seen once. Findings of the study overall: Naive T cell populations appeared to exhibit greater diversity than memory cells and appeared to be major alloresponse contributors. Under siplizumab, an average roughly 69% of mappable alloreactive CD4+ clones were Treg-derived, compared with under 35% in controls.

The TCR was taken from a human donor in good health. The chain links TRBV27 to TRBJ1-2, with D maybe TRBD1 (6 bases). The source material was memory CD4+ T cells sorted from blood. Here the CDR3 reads CASSLGQAGGGYTF. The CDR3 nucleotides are TGTGCCAGCAGTTTAGGGCAGGCGGGGGGCGGCTACACCTTC.